Listed below are T cell receptor beta chains from one sample, sequenced in a study of beta chain features in type 1 diabetes. Assay: immunoSEQ multiplex PCR; the TCRdb copy retains only in-frame clones and omits some. Of some 150,000 clones detected, 9.7% appear once; the ten largest clones hold approximately 0.69%. The sequencing input was central memory CD4+ T cells from blood. The receptors stem from a woman between 35 and 50 years old in good health. The CDR3 runs from the conserved cysteine through the conserved F or W.

cdr3_aa: CASSLDEQFF
j_call: TRBJ2-1
v_call: TRBV2

cdr3_aa: CASSLTSGYNEQFF
j_call: TRBJ2-1
v_call: TRBV11-3

cdr3_aa: CASSPGRSRGTEAFF
j_call: TRBJ1-1
v_call: TRBV5-6

cdr3_aa: CARTVVSGNTIYF
j_call: TRBJ1-3
v_call: TRBV9

cdr3_aa: CASSLVGGAEAFF
j_call: TRBJ1-1
v_call: TRBV7-9

cdr3_aa: CATSSGGGAGAQYF
j_call: TRBJ2-3
v_call: TRBV6-6

cdr3_aa: CASSGGLPPTEAFF
j_call: TRBJ1-1
v_call: TRBV7-2

cdr3_aa: CASSQDAGSGANVLTF
j_call: TRBJ2-6
v_call: TRBV4-3

cdr3_aa: CASSPGGRTHLQNIQYF
j_call: TRBJ2-4
v_call: TRBV5-1

cdr3_aa: CASSLDFGQGSTEAFF
j_call: TRBJ1-1
v_call: TRBV11-3

cdr3_aa: CASSRTTGGDTQYF
j_call: TRBJ2-3
v_call: TRBV5-1

cdr3_aa: CASSLGQGSYGYTF
j_call: TRBJ1-2
v_call: TRBV7-9

cdr3_aa: CASSLGISGGNTGELFF
j_call: TRBJ2-2
v_call: TRBV7-2

cdr3_aa: CASRLKAGGGFGEQFF
j_call: TRBJ2-1
v_call: TRBV27

cdr3_aa: CAISENFEGTEAFF
j_call: TRBJ1-1
v_call: TRBV10-3

cdr3_aa: CASSVSGVIQETQYF
j_call: TRBJ2-5
v_call: TRBV6-1

cdr3_aa: CASSAQGQGNTGELFF
j_call: TRBJ2-2
v_call: TRBV9

cdr3_aa: CASSTRTVGKNIQYF
j_call: TRBJ2-4
v_call: TRBV7-2

cdr3_aa: CASSLNSGGAVETQYF
j_call: TRBJ2-5
v_call: TRBV11-2

cdr3_aa: CASSPDREHEQYF
j_call: TRBJ2-7
v_call: TRBV7-7

cdr3_aa: CASSLGRVNTEAFF
j_call: TRBJ1-1
v_call: TRBV7-2

cdr3_aa: CATSSTGGAQETQYF
j_call: TRBJ2-5
v_call: TRBV15

cdr3_aa: CASSLAGQTNTGELFF
j_call: TRBJ2-2
v_call: TRBV7-9

cdr3_aa: CSVWDRADGNTIYF
j_call: TRBJ1-3
v_call: TRBV29-1

cdr3_aa: CASSSDRTNEQFF
j_call: TRBJ2-1
v_call: TRBV5-1

cdr3_aa: CASSHEGQSSSYEQYF
j_call: TRBJ2-7
v_call: TRBV5-6

cdr3_aa: CASSRPGDYEQYF
j_call: TRBJ2-7
v_call: TRBV5-4

cdr3_aa: CASSYGPRVNEQFF
j_call: TRBJ2-1
v_call: TRBV6-5

cdr3_aa: CASRNLGRGDTDTQYF
j_call: TRBJ2-3
v_call: TRBV19

cdr3_aa: CASSLVGEGRYEQYF
j_call: TRBJ2-7
v_call: TRBV11-2

cdr3_aa: CASSPTGGALDEAFF
j_call: TRBJ1-1
v_call: TRBV4-3

cdr3_aa: CASSPGAVVQYF
j_call: TRBJ2-5
v_call: TRBV18

cdr3_aa: CASIDSGSEQYF
j_call: -
v_call: TRBV28

cdr3_aa: CASSIDSSTGSGQPQHF
j_call: TRBJ1-5
v_call: TRBV19

cdr3_aa: CSARGNERQFF
j_call: TRBJ2-1
v_call: TRBV20-1

cdr3_aa: CASSAGTSGNIQYF
j_call: TRBJ2-4
v_call: TRBV9

cdr3_aa: CASTAGNSYEQYF
j_call: TRBJ2-7
v_call: TRBV27

cdr3_aa: CASSLAGGGAGEQYF
j_call: TRBJ2-7
v_call: TRBV5-1

cdr3_aa: CASSPGQGREGDEQYF
j_call: TRBJ2-7
v_call: TRBV18

cdr3_aa: CASMKLGGAYGYTF
j_call: TRBJ1-2
v_call: TRBV6-1

cdr3_aa: CASSSLEGPQGTQYF
j_call: TRBJ2-5
v_call: TRBV6-5

cdr3_aa: CAISTAGGPEVEQFF
j_call: TRBJ2-1
v_call: TRBV10-3

cdr3_aa: CASSRAGPTGEQYF
j_call: TRBJ2-7
v_call: TRBV18

cdr3_aa: CASSWTGVTEAFF
j_call: TRBJ1-1
v_call: TRBV7-2

cdr3_aa: CASRNQGRTYEQYF
j_call: TRBJ2-7
v_call: TRBV2

cdr3_aa: CAIRKKLTGEGSDSPLHF
j_call: TRBJ1-6
v_call: TRBV10-3